Shown below are 8 T cell receptor beta chains from a single sample sequenced in a study of identical twins. Each CDR3 protein is one row after TCRdb ran MiXCR on the 5' RACE reads. The sample has hundreds of thousands of distinct CDR3 sequences; 5.5% to 8% are singletons. The sample also formed part of further work on yellow fever vaccine responses in identical twins.

Material: memory (CD45RO+) T cells sorted from blood. The receptors were sampled from a woman aged 18-29 years in good health.

The V gene is TRBV3-1, the J gene TRBJ1-3; no definite D call. Germline loops: CDR1 LGHDT, CDR2 YNNKEL (reference sequence). The CDR3 covers 18 residues. V lost 0 bases to trimming and J lost 0 bases, with 15 bases between them. The CDR3 bases are TGTGCCAGCAGCCAAGATAGTCTACAGCGCTACTCTGGAAACACCATATATTTT. Protein sequence: CASSQDSLQRYSGNTIYF.

The J gene is TRBJ2-1, the V gene TRBV19, with 7 positions matching TRBD2. V lost 9 bases and J lost 0; bases outside the gene matches: 11. In germline, CDR1 is LNHDA, CDR2 SQIVND (reference sequence). CDR3 length equals 16 residues. The CDR3, as DNA: TGTGCCAGCTCAAGGGCTAGCGGTTACTCCTACAATGAGCAGTTCTTC. Translation gives CASSRASGYSYNEQFF. The full variable domain, in which reference TRBV19 and TRBJ2-1 provide the parts outside the CDR3, is DGGITQSPKYLFRKEGQNVTLSCEQNLNHDAMYWYRQDPGQGLRLIYYSQIVNDFQKGDIAEGYSVSREKKESFPLTVTSAQKNPTAFYLCASSRASGYSYNEQFFGPGTRLTVL.

The chain uses TRBV6-5 and TRBJ2-5; D is perhaps TRBD1 (6 bases). The V gene's germline CDR1 is MNHEY and CDR2 SVGAGI. V was clipped by 4 bases and J by 2 bases, with 11 bases between them. This CDR3 has 14 residues. CDR3 nucleotides: TGTGCCAGCAGTTCCTGGACAGAACAAGAGACCCAGTACTTC. The encoded protein is CASSSWTEQETQYF.

The V call is TRBV5-1, the J call TRBJ2-2; TRBD2 matches at 8 bases. Germline loops: CDR1 SGHRS, CDR2 YFSETQ. The CDR3 totals 15 residues. Germline trimming cut 2 bases from V and 5 bases from J; bases unmatched to any gene: 5. This CDR3 reads CASSLAGEETGELFF. The CDR3 DNA follows: TGCGCCAGCAGCTTAGCGGGAGAGGAGACCGGGGAGCTGTTTTTT.

This clonotype came up many times. The rearrangement joins TRBV19 to TRBJ2-1; 9 bases line up with TRBD2. The V gene end was trimmed by 6 bases and the J gene end by 1 base; junction bases not matched to a gene: 4. This CDR3 has 15 amino acids. Germline V lookup: CDR1 LNHDA, CDR2 SQIVND (reference sequence). The CDR3 region has the DNA TGTGCCAGTAGAGATCTAGCGGGGTCCTACAATGAGCAGTTCTTC. Translating it yields CASRDLAGSYNEQFF. The whole variable domain, filled in from reference TRBV19 and TRBJ2-1, reads DGGITQSPKYLFRKEGQNVTLSCEQNLNHDAMYWYRQDPGQGLRLIYYSQIVNDFQKGDIAEGYSVSREKKESFPLTVTSAQKNPTAFYLCASRDLAGSYNEQFFGPGTRLTVL.

This clonotype came up many times. This chain connects TRBV10-3 to TRBJ2-7; perhaps D is TRBD1 or TRBD2 (6 bases each). Germline lookup yields CDR1 ENHRY and CDR2 SYGVKD. The CDR3 is made up of 14 amino acids. The ends were cut back, 11 bases at V and 6 bases at J, with 23 bases in the middle. In DNA form, the CDR3 reads TGTGCCTCCAACAGCGGGCAGGGGAATTCCGAGCAGTACTTC. This codes for CASNSGQGNSEQYF.

This clonotype was recorded a few times. The chain joins TRBV12-3 or TRBV12-4 to TRBJ2-2; a possible D gene is TRBD1 (5 bases). V lost 7 bases, J lost 8 bases, and 17 bases lay in between. The CDR3 is 14 residues long. CDR3 protein: CASTSDSSRGELFF. The CDR3 nucleotides are TGTGCCAGCACCAGTGACAGCTCCCGGGGGGAGCTGTTTTTT.

This clonotype was counted at least ten times. This sequence joins TRBV5-5 and TRBJ1-1; D unclear. Per germline, CDR1 SGHKS and CDR2 YYEKEE (reference sequence). The CDR3 extends over 15 amino acids. The germline V and J ends were trimmed by 2 bases and 5 bases, with 16 bases remaining between them. The DNA of the CDR3 is TGTGCCAGCAGCTTTAGTCAAGGTGAGCGAACTGAAGCTTTCTTT. Protein product: CASSFSQGERTEAFF.